These T cell receptor beta chains were read from a single sample in a study of cytomegalovirus exposure and HLA in healthy donors. Sequencing was performed with immunoSEQ multiplex PCR; in TCRdb, only in-frame clones are kept and a portion is missing. This table has 100,000 to 120,000 clones, about four fifths appearing once. The sample taken for sequencing was PBMCs. The origin of the receptors is a woman aged 60-70 years in good health and CMV-seropositive. Both conserved end residues are part of each CDR3. Each record gives: D gene, V gene, clone size, J gene, CDR3 protein, CDR3 DNA. D genes are given only for firm matches. The size of a clone is reported for some rows only, either as once, few or many, or as a class for expanded clones.

>TRBD2|TRBV9|.|TRBJ2-3
CASSVVRTSGRALFSTDTQYF
TGTGCCAGCAGCGTCGTCCGGACTAGCGGGAGGGCCCTCTTTAGCACAGATACGCAGTATTTT
>.|TRBV11-2|.|TRBJ2-5
CASSFRRMGVWETQYF
TGTGCCAGCAGTTTCCGTAGAATGGGAGTATGGGAGACCCAGTACTTC
>.|TRBV4-1|.|TRBJ1-5
CASSQVAVNQPQHF
TGCGCCAGCAGCCAAGTGGCAGTTAATCAGCCCCAGCATTTT
>TRBD2|TRBV10-3|.|TRBJ2-1
CAISEVLAGEQFF
TGTGCCATCAGTGAGGTACTAGCGGGTGAGCAGTTCTTC
>TRBD1|TRBV11-2|.|TRBJ1-1
CASSRGPGRNTEAFF
TGTGCCAGCAGTAGGGGGCCAGGAAGGAACACTGAAGCTTTCTTT
>.|TRBV28|.|TRBJ1-2
CASRIGGGSYGYTF
TGTGCCAGCAGGATCGGGGGGGGGAGCTATGGCTACACCTTC
>TRBD1|TRBV23-1|once|TRBJ1-2
CASIPQPGQGDTNYGYTF
TGCGCCAGCATCCCACAACCGGGACAGGGCGATACTAACTATGGCTACACCTTC
>.|TRBV6-1|once|TRBJ2-1
CASPLYNEQFF
TGTGCCAGCCCCCTCTACAATGAGCAGTTCTTC
>TRBD2|TRBV7-9|.|TRBJ2-1
CASSSSGTSGTSYSNEQFF
TGTGCCAGCAGCTCCTCCGGGACTAGCGGGACGTCTTATAGCAATGAGCAGTTCTTC
>.|TRBV21-1|.|TRBJ2-7
CASSPYTYEQYF
TGTGCCAGCTCCCCATATACCTACGAGCAGTACTTC
>TRBD1|TRBV4-1|.|TRBJ1-4
CASSTGQGYPNEKLFF
TGCGCCAGCAGCACGGGACAGGGTTATCCGAATGAAAAACTGTTTTTT
>TRBD2|TRBV27|.|TRBJ2-1
CASSFLGLAGIPNEQFF
TGTGCCAGCAGTTTCCTCGGACTAGCGGGAATCCCCAATGAGCAGTTCTTC
>TRBD2|TRBV4-2|.|TRBJ2-7
CASSQKWTSGRNYEQYF
TGTGCCAGCAGCCAGAAATGGACTAGCGGGAGGAACTACGAGCAGTACTTC
>.|TRBV10-1|.|TRBJ1-6
CASSDQDSPLHF
TGCGCCAGCAGTGATCAGGATTCACCCCTCCACTTT
>.|TRBV7-2|.|TRBJ1-2
CASSLEWQFNYGYTF
TGTGCCAGCAGCTTAGAGTGGCAGTTTAACTATGGCTACACCTTC
>TRBD1|TRBV27|.|TRBJ1-1
CASSFRGQGIGITEAFF
TGTGCCAGCAGTTTTAGGGGGCAAGGAATTGGAATCACTGAAGCTTTCTTT